This T cell receptor (beta chain) was identified in a study of T-cell reconstitution after alpha-beta-depleted transplantation in children. CDR3 size: 13 residues. V was cut by 7 bases and J by 0 bases, with 8 bases left in between. From germline, CDR1 is SGHTA and CDR2 FQGNSA. Unique molecular identifiers were used in preparing the TCRbeta library. Using its own MiXCR run on the PCR reads, TCRdb lists one record per CDR3 protein. The data contain approximately 400,000 distinct CDR3 sequences, approximately 10% of them singletons. This clonotype has only a few counts. This TCR was sampled from a human donor who donated a stem cell graft to a child with acute myeloid leukemia. Here the sequenced sample was PBMCs from the stem cell graft donor, taken from the stem cell graft. This chain links TRBV7-2 with TRBJ2-3; D unclear. The CDR3 region has the DNA TGTGCCAGCATCACTTTTAGCACAGATACGCAGTATTTT. It is translated as CASITFSTDTQYF.